Given below is one T cell receptor (beta chain) in context. This clone was observed a handful of times. This receptor's antigen is unknown. Base quality data are lacking; no much larger clone is found one base away. The sample is drawn from a study of beta chain features in type 1 diabetes (dated by TCRdb to 2017 to 2018). Study-wide context: Patients and healthy donors did not differ in mean age, gender distribution, total cell number or subset yield. The study compared the TCRB repertoires of sorted circulating CD4+ T cell subsets in recently diagnosed type 1 diabetes patients with those in matched healthy donors. A total of roughly 99 million sorted cells were examined across all samples, and the number of cells per subset was strongly correlated with RNA yield. Regulatory and stem cell-like memory subsets were isolated from only 8 patients and about 8 healthy donors, whereas naive and central memory subsets came from all 28 donors. General findings and caveats noted by the study authors: Because cDNA was sequenced instead of genomic DNA, activated cells with high expression could be over-represented, although the groups did not differ in activation or CD3 levels. Fewer insertions and more nucleotide deletions at VDJ recombination sites were observed in patients with type 1 diabetes, implying thymic rearrangement abnormalities. In all four CD4+ subsets, TCRB CDR3 length was moderately but significantly shorter in type 1 diabetes patients. Because small numbers of individuals were included in the HLA sub-analyses, any influence of HLA type on TCRB rearrangement was left unresolved. PCR may preferentially amplify shorter templates, but because patient and control samples were amplified and corrected together, any resulting skew would affect both groups equally. Naive, central memory and regulatory TCRB repertoires appeared to be more similar among patients than among healthy donors.

The High Capacity cDNA Reverse Transcription Kit was used to reverse transcribe all of the isolated RNA, meaning that expressed TCRB transcripts were what got sequenced. Deep immunoSEQ sequencing was applied to naive, central memory and regulatory T cell samples, giving an average of approximately 4 million total reads per sample. Sorted cells were lysed in RLT buffer, and RNA was extracted using DNase-treated RNeasy Micro or Mini kits according to cell number. To prevent cross-contamination, each cell subset was processed individually, whereas patient and healthy donor samples were processed jointly. The immunoSEQ multiplex PCR was used to amplify TCRB sequences from cDNA, yielding 87-bp fragments that span the CDR3 region. The amplicons were sequenced using the Illumina HiSeq platform. Processing in the source paper ran as follows. Synthetic template baselines were used to correct PCR bias computationally, reads within Hamming distance 2 were collapsed together, and singletons that could not be merged were discarded. By aligning reads against IMGT, V, D and J genes, CDR3 length, and insertions or deletions at six rearrangement sites were assigned. Within each subset, clonotype counts were normalized to sorted cell number, and only after that were true diversity and Gini coefficients computed with the tcR R package. The overlap coefficient, calculated on TCRB nucleotide sequences, was used to quantify repertoire sharing. Out-of-frame TCRB sequences from naive cells were analyzed to stand in for the pre-selection repertoire. Held by TCRdb, this immuneACCESS table contains in-frame sequences only and omits some clones. Under half of the omission traces to an unresolved V gene where checked; the cause of the rest is unknown. V and J calls plus clone size are reproduced from that table; the DNA served to infer D and trimming. This sample is represented by hundreds of thousands of clones; around an eighth of them were singletons. About 0.02% of the sample belongs to the ten largest clones.

Looking up the germline V gene yields CDR1 SGHRS and CDR2 YFSETQ. Spanning cysteine to phenylalanine, the CDR3 consists of 13 amino acids. Only the CDR3 part of the read is kept: 39 bases, read in frame from the first base. Trimming at the junction amounts to 0 bases on V and 4 bases on J, and the germline ends lie 7 bases apart. Each donor gave one peripheral blood draw, roughly 120 mL on average, collected into heparinised tubes. A BD FACSAria II was used to sort naive, central memory, regulatory and stem cell-like memory CD4+ T cells with a panel that included CD45RO, CCR7, CD25, CD127, CD95 and CD27. Purity was above 95% for every sorted population. Right away, PBMCs were isolated by Lymphoprep density gradient centrifugation and were stained directly, with no culture step. So that batch effects would be minimized, each experiment stained and sorted samples in pairs, pairing one healthy donor with one patient.

This clonotype was sampled from a man between 18 and 35 years old with type 1 diabetes. The rearranged chain carries TRBV5-1 and TRBJ1-1, with the D segment identity uncertain. Sequences were obtained from naive CD4+ T cells from blood. The cell subset or site label corresponds to: true naive CD4+ T cells. The bases read TGCGCCAGCAGCTTGGGTCCCGGCACTGAAGCTTTCTTT. Translated, this is CASSLGPGTEAFF. The variable domain in full, with residues beyond the CDR3 obtained from the reference TRBV5-1 and TRBJ1-1 genes, is KAGVTQTPRYLIKTRGQQVTLSCSPISGHRSVSWYQQTPGQGLQFLFEYFSETQRNKGNFPGRFSGRQFSNSRSEMNVSTLELGDSALYLCASSLGPGTEAFFGQGTRLTVV.